Listed here are 17 T cell receptor beta chains from one sample, sequenced in a study of blood T cell repertoires in COVID-19. The protocol was immunoSEQ multiplex PCR, while the TCRdb copy is restricted to in-frame clones and leaves out a portion. In the table there are about 400,000 clones, 70% to 90% of which are singletons. What was sequenced was PBMCs or T cells enriched from blood (not recorded which). Receptors originate from a woman younger than 35 with acute COVID-19.

This clone was detected once. The chain is built from TRBV5-6 and TRBJ2-5, with D maybe TRBD2 (5 bases). V was trimmed by 0 bases and J by 5 bases, leaving 8 bases between them. The CDR3 has 13 residues. Per germline, CDR1 SGHDT and CDR2 YYEEEE. CDR3 sequence reads: CASSLAPGETQYF. DNA for the CDR3: TGTGCCAGCAGCTTGGCCCCGGGGGAGACCCAGTACTTC. Drawing the rest from reference TRBV5-6 and TRBJ2-5, the complete variable domain is DAGVTQSPTHLIKTRGQQVTLRCSPKSGHDTVSWYQQALGQGPQFIFQYYEEEERQRGNFPDRFSGHQFPNYSSELNVNALLLGDSALYLCASSLAPGETQYFGPGTRLLVL.

This clone was counted a few times. V usage is TRBV11-2 and J usage is TRBJ2-7; D is undetermined. The CDR3 contains 13 residues. V lost 5 bases and J 7 bases, leaving 15 bases between the germline ends. Looked up from germline, CDR1 is SGHAT and CDR2 is FQNNGV. CDR3 amino acids: CASSPLQNREQYF. The CDR3 nucleotides are TGTGCCAGCAGCCCCCTCCAAAATCGGGAGCAGTACTTC.

This chain connects TRBV18 to TRBJ2-1, with TRBD2 matching over 8 bases. The CDR3 consists of 15 residues. Germline V gene sequence: CDR1 KGHSH, CDR2 LQKENI. V shed 1 base and J 7 bases; nucleotides not matched to a gene: 6. CDR3: CASSPQRESKNEQFF. In nucleotides, the CDR3 is TGTGCCAGCTCACCACAGCGGGAGAGTAAAAATGAGCAGTTCTTC.

The rearrangement links TRBV24-1 to TRBJ2-7, with 11 bases identical to TRBD1. In germline, CDR1 is KGHDR, CDR2 SFDVKD. The CDR3 is made up of 13 amino acids. V lost 5 bases to trimming and J lost 5 bases; unmatched junction nucleotides: 1. The CDR3 reads CATSGDRGDEQYF. In DNA, the CDR3 is TGTGCCACCAGTGGGGACAGGGGGGACGAGCAGTACTTC.

In DNA form, the CDR3 reads TGCGCCAGCAGCTCTGGGACAGGCCAAACAGATACGCAGTATTTT. This sequence encodes CASSSGTGQTDTQYF. This rearrangement joins TRBV5-1 to TRBJ2-3; 8 bases match TRBD1. Trimming cost V 3 bases and J 3 bases; bases outside gene matches: 6. CDR3 length equals 15 residues. Germline CDR1 SGHRS, CDR2 YFSETQ.

The J gene is TRBJ2-7, the V gene TRBV7-2; maybe TRBD2 (6 bases). Trimming took off 1 base at V and 2 bases at J, with 9 bases between the two ends. This CDR3 contains 14 residues. The germline CDR1 and CDR2 sequences are SGHTA and FQGNSA. The CDR3 reads CASSLVSGTYEQYF. The CDR3 DNA reads TGTGCCAGCAGCTTAGTTAGCGGAACCTACGAGCAGTACTTC.

This chain joins TRBV10-1 and TRBJ2-1, with TRBD2 matching 14 bases. The V and J ends lost 5 bases and 10 bases, in that order; junction bases with no gene match: 7. Germline CDR1 is WNHNN and CDR2 is SYGVQD (reference sequence). The CDR3 length is 15 residues. CDR3 sequence (DNA): TGCGCCAGCAGTTCGACTAGCGGGGGGGCCCGGGAGCAGTTCTTC. It specifies CASSSTSGGAREQFF.

The rearrangement uses TRBV5-4 and TRBJ2-5, with D possibly TRBD2 on 6 matching bases. This CDR3 contains 13 residues. Germline V lookup: CDR1 SGHNT, CDR2 YYREEE (reference sequence). V shed 1 base and J shed 5 bases, with 9 bases lying between them. The CDR3, as DNA: TGTGCCAGCAGCTTGTGGGGGAGGGAGACCCAGTACTTC. The encoded protein is CASSLWGRETQYF. The full variable domain, its missing parts supplied by reference TRBV5-4 and TRBJ2-5, is ETGVTQSPTHLIKTRGQQVTLRCSSQSGHNTVSWYQQALGQGPQFIFQYYREEENGRGNFPPRFSGLQFPNYSSELNVNALELDDSALYLCASSLWGRETQYFGPGTRLLVL.

The rearrangement uses TRBV13 and TRBJ1-1; TRBD1 matches 12 bases. Germline V gene data show CDR1 as PRHDT and CDR2 as FYEKMQ (reference sequence). V was pared by 1 base and J by 3 bases, with 6 bases of the junction left unmatched. The CDR3 covers 17 residues. CDR3 protein: CASSLAGQGASDTEAFF. The CDR3 DNA reads as TGTGCCAGCAGCTTAGCGGGACAGGGGGCTTCGGACACTGAAGCTTTCTTT.

The chain recombines TRBV28 with TRBJ1-2, with 7 bases aligning to TRBD1. The CDR3 is made up of 16 amino acids. Germline trimming cut 3 bases from V and 4 bases from J; bases unmatched to any gene: 11. Germline V gene lookup returns CDR1 MDHEN and CDR2 SYDVKM. The CDR3 here is CASSLGTVPMGYGYTF. CDR3 bases: TGTGCCAGCAGTTTGGGGACAGTGCCGATGGGCTATGGCTACACCTTC.

This chain connects TRBV28 to TRBJ2-7; 9 bases match TRBD1. Per germline, CDR1 MDHEN and CDR2 SYDVKM. Unmatched junction bases numbered 11, after V lost 5 bases and J lost 0 bases. The CDR3 covers 17 residues. The CDR3 DNA is TGTGCCAGCAGTCCCCCTTTAAGACAGGGGGTCTCCTACGAGCAGTACTTC. This gives the protein CASSPPLRQGVSYEQYF.

The gene calls are TRBV7-2 and TRBJ2-1; 14 positions agree with TRBD2. Germline CDR1 is SGHTA and CDR2 is FQGNSA. After removal of 3 bases from V and 7 bases from J, the junction contained 5 bases not matched to a gene. This CDR3 region has 16 residues. The chain's CDR3 is CASSLSGTSGSNEQFF. DNA of the CDR3: TGTGCCAGCAGCTTGTCCGGGACTAGCGGGAGTAATGAGCAGTTCTTC. The full variable domain, in which reference TRBV7-2 and TRBJ2-1 provide the parts outside the CDR3, is GAGVSQSPSNKVTEKGKDVELRCDPISGHTALYWYRQSLGQGLEFLIYFQGNSAPDKSGLPSDRFSAERTGGSVSTLTIQRTQQEDSAVYLCASSLSGTSGSNEQFFGPGTRLTVL.

This chain uses TRBV7-2 with TRBJ1-4; D is uncertain. The ends were cut back, 3 bases at V and 6 bases at J, with 14 bases in the middle. Germline lookup yields CDR1 SGHTA and CDR2 FQGNSA. CDR3 size: 15 residues. CDR3 DNA sequence: TGTGCCAGCAGCTTTGTGCTAGGACTCGATGAAAAACTGTTTTTT. It is translated as CASSFVLGLDEKLFF.

This rearrangement joins TRBV2 to TRBJ2-7; D gene ambiguous. V dropped 6 bases and J dropped 1 base, with 10 bases sitting between them. This CDR3 has 13 amino acids. CDR1 and CDR2 from the germline V gene are SNHLY and FYNNEI. The CDR3 loop is CASRFPPSYEQYF. The CDR3, as DNA: TGTGCCAGCAGATTCCCCCCGTCCTACGAGCAGTACTTC.

This rearrangement joins TRBV4-1 to TRBJ2-6; tentatively, D is TRBD2 (5 bases). V dropped 4 bases and J dropped 0 bases, with 13 bases sitting between them. The germline V gene has CDR1 MGHRA and CDR2 YSYEKL. CDR3 length: 17 amino acids. In DNA, the CDR3 is TGCGCCAGCAGCCCCCCTCGGGGTATCTCTGGGGCCAACGTCCTGACTTTC. It is translated as CASSPPRGISGANVLTF.

The chain uses TRBV11-2 and TRBJ1-6; 7 bases line up with TRBD1. The CDR3 consists of 14 residues. V shed 5 bases and J 11 bases; nucleotides not matched to a gene: 9. Per germline, CDR1 SGHAT and CDR2 FQNNGV. This chain's CDR3 is CASSQGGWFPPLHF. The CDR3 DNA reads as TGTGCCAGCAGCCAAGGGGGCTGGTTCCCACCCCTCCACTTT.

The chain couples TRBV2 to TRBJ1-2, with 7 bases lining up with TRBD1. The CDR3 covers 16 residues. V trimming: 2 bases; J trimming: 4 bases; junction bases outside the gene matches: 10. Germline CDR1 reads SNHLY; CDR2 reads FYNNEI. The CDR3 coding sequence is TGTGCCAGCAGTGAATTGGGAGGACAGGACCGCTATGGCTACACCTTC. Translated: CASSELGGQDRYGYTF.